This T cell receptor (beta chain) was found in a study of cytomegalovirus exposure and HLA in healthy donors (dated by TCRdb to the late 2010s). General notes on the study: A later analysis indicated that the 90 to 150 validation repertoires were generated on the platform also employed for the 670 or so repertoires of the first cohort. Along with the approximately 700-subject first cohort, a separate validation cohort of more than 90 different subjects was used. The aim of the study was to test whether cataloging public T cell receptors could identify signatures of past pathogen exposure. High-throughput TCR immunosequencing, statistical association of individual TCRs with disease status, and machine learning were combined to predict cytomegalovirus infection status. The paper as a whole reports these results and caveats: In the study, some 160 TCR beta chains were listed as associated with cytomegalovirus. In vitro tests confirmed that a few of the cytomegalovirus-associated TCR beta chains recognize cytomegalovirus antigens. The validation cohort had no HLA typing available for a later analysis, so co-occurrence within that cohort was assessed over all 120 or so repertoires. Subsequent analysis determined that TCRs grouped into clusters in the first cohort also showed a tendency toward co-occurrence across the roughly 110 validation repertoires, and 94% of cluster scores exceeded 0. Across donors, most TCR sequences were observed very rarely, whereas some public TCRs were present in many individuals. The authors suggested that the approach could potentially be extended to other disease states and immunological phenotypes. In both the original and validation cohorts, the classifier was reported to diagnose cytomegalovirus status with high specificity and sensitivity.

This clone was found once. Its antigen remains unidentified. One base away there is no much larger clone; base qualities are not given. Ends trimmed: V by 11 bases, J by 4 bases; bases unmatched to a gene: 8. Including cysteine and phenylalanine, the CDR3 has 13 amino acids. Only CDR3 DNA remains: 39 bases, in frame from the first base. CDR1 and CDR2 (MDHEN, SYDVKM) derive from the germline V gene. Library preparation was by the immunoSEQ multiplex PCR assay. In the authors' own workflow: A statistical classification framework was built to diagnose cytomegalovirus status from the catalog of TCR beta chain sequences. In its TCRdb copy, this immuneACCESS table keeps in-frame sequences only and misses some clones. Where compared with another copy, unresolved V genes explain less than half of these, and the others have no known cause. V and J calls plus clone size are reproduced from that table; the DNA served to infer D and trimming. The sample table shows 200,000 to 250,000 clones, and around nine tenths are seen once. The ten most abundant clones make up approximately 2% of the sample.

The donors were included in the validation cohort of some 120 subjects, a group kept apart from the roughly 700-subject first cohort. This sequence originates from a woman aged 18-29 years in good health and CMV-seropositive. The rearrangement joined TRBV28 to TRBJ2-1, with TRBD1 matching 7 junction bases. Sequenced: PBMCs. The CDR3 reads as follows: CAGGQASYNEQFF. The DNA sequence reads TGTGCCGGCGGACAGGCGAGTTACAATGAGCAGTTCTTC.